These 7 T cell receptor beta chains were all obtained from the same sample, sequenced in a study of CD8+CD57+ T cells in acquired aplastic anemia. CD8+CD57+ cell expansion, shown by flow cytometry, had occurred in the patients selected for sequencing. For CDR3 and TCR beta VDJ profiling, genomic DNA was the template used. TCRdb used MiXCR to reprocess the reads, holding one entry per CDR3 protein. The sample includes around 150,000 distinct CDR3 sequences, about 64% of them seen just once. Sequencing was performed on sorted CD4+, CD8+, or CD8+CD57+ T cells (not recorded which) from PBMCs. The receptors shown here come from a human donor with aplastic anemia.

In this sample, this clonotype turned up once. V and J are TRBV2 and TRBJ1-5; D is ambiguous. The germline CDR1 and CDR2 sequences are SNHLY and FYNNEI. V lost 0 bases and J lost 5, with 11 bases in between. The CDR3 has 15 residues. DNA for the CDR3: TGTGCCAGCAGTGAAGCGTGGGGTTCGGATCAGCCCCAGCATTTT. Its protein is CASSEAWGSDQPQHF.

The gene calls are TRBV11-1 and TRBJ1-5, with a possible D match to TRBD1 (5 bases). The ends were cut back, 7 bases at V and 4 bases at J, with 11 bases in the middle. There are 13 residues in the CDR3. Germline V lookup: CDR1 SGHAT, CDR2 FQDESV (reference sequence). The CDR3 nucleotides read TGTGCCAGCACTCTTCAGGGAAATCAGCCCCAGCATTTT. Its translation is CASTLQGNQPQHF.

The sample holds one count of this clonotype. V and J are TRBV12-3 or TRBV12-4 and TRBJ1-1; no clear D. V lost 6 bases and J lost 8, with 13 bases in between. The CDR3 runs to 12 residues. CDR3 coding DNA: TGTGCCAGCAGCCTTCAGACTCAAGAAGCTTTCTTT. It codes for CASSLQTQEAFF.

The chain links TRBV5-1 to TRBJ2-5, with TRBD1 as a possible D gene (6 bases). Trimming stripped 1 base from V and 5 bases from J, with 15 bases between. The CDR3 is made up of 15 amino acids. The V gene's germline CDR1 is SGHRS and CDR2 YFSETQ. CDR3 amino acids: CASSLQGRAEETQYF. CDR3 sequence (DNA): TGCGCCAGCAGCTTGCAGGGGCGCGCAGAGGAGACCCAGTACTTC.

V is TRBV10-3 and J is TRBJ1-1; a possible D gene is TRBD1 (6 bases). CDR3 length equals 14 residues. V was cut by 2 bases and J by 6 bases, with 13 bases left in between. CDR1 and CDR2 from the germline V gene are ENHRY and SYGVKD. The CDR3 DNA is TGTGCCATCAGTGAGGGGGGGGCGGGGGCTGAAGCTTTCTTT. This translates into CAISEGGAGAEAFF.

This clonotype showed up just a few times. The V gene is TRBV19, the J gene TRBJ2-5, with 9 bases matching TRBD1. Germline V gene data show CDR1 as LNHDA and CDR2 as SQIVND (reference sequence). The CDR3 contains 16 residues. Trimming cost V 6 bases and J 2 bases; bases outside gene matches: 10. The DNA for the CDR3 is TGTGCCAGTAGCCGGGACAGGGAGGGGGATCAAGAGACCCAGTACTTC. It is translated as CASSRDREGDQETQYF. Filled out from reference TRBV19 and TRBJ2-5, the complete variable domain reads DGGITQSPKYLFRKEGQNVTLSCEQNLNHDAMYWYRQDPGQGLRLIYYSQIVNDFQKGDIAEGYSVSREKKESFPLTVTSAQKNPTAFYLCASSRDREGDQETQYFGPGTRLLVL.

J is TRBJ1-1 and V is TRBV15, with D unresolved. The CDR3 has 13 residues. Trimming shortened V by 0 bases and J by 8 bases, and 10 bases separated the two germline ends. CDR1 is LNHNV and CDR2 is YYDKDF in the germline V gene (reference sequence). The CDR3 sequence: CATSREGPWEAFF. CDR3 in DNA: TGTGCCACCAGCAGAGAGGGCCCGTGGGAAGCTTTCTTT.